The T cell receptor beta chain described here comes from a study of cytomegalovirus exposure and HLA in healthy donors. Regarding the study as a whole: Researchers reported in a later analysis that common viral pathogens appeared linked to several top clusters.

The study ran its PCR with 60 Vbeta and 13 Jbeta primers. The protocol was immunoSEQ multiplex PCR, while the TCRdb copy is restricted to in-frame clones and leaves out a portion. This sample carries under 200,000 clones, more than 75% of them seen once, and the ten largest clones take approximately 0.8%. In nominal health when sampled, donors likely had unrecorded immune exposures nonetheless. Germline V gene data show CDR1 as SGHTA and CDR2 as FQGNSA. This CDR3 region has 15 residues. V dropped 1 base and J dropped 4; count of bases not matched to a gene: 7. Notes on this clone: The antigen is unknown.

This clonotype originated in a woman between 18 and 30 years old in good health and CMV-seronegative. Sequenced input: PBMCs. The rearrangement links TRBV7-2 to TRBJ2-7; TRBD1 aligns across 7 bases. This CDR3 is CASSLGPGQQYEQYF. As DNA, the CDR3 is TGTGCCAGCAGCTTAGGCCCGGGACAGCAATACGAGCAGTACTTC.